This T cell receptor (beta chain) was retrieved from a study of blood T cell repertoires in COVID-19 (dated by TCRdb to the early 2020s). At the level of the whole study: Samples from collaborators originated in the United States, Italy and Spain and spanned both the acute and convalescent phases of COVID-19. The prospective study material was composed of cDNA or gDNA derived from T cells, B-cell-depleted T cells, or PBMCs. The dataset comprised deeply sampled blood TCRbeta repertoires from subjects exposed to, actively infected with, or recovered from COVID-19. A freely available public database, intended as a resource for researchers studying the immune response to SARS-CoV-2, is where the repertoires were released. Samples came from the ongoing ImmuneRACE study (first 160 participants) plus 1,254 subjects from 6 global collaborators. A de-identified subject ID, COVID-19 status, age in years and sex were almost always included in the sample metadata. HLA class I and class II types, where available, came from metadata supplied by the sample provider rather than from assay-based typing.

Notes on this clone: It lacks a known antigen. Base qualities are not recorded, but no much larger clone differs from it by a single base.

TCRbeta CDR3 regions were amplified from genomic DNA by means of the immunoSEQ Assay, a bias-controlled multiplex PCR. As for how the authors treated the data: The number of nucleated cells in each sample was estimated by amplification of reference gene primers within the assay. To quantify the absolute abundance of each unique TCRbeta CDR3 rearrangement, sequence reads were collapsed and filtered. For each sample, productive Simpson clonality was calculated as the square root of Simpson's diversity index over productive rearrangements. The table was pulled from immuneACCESS by TCRdb, which kept in-frame rearrangements only. Such tables lose some clones; where checked, under half of the loss comes from unresolved V genes, and the rest has no known cause. V, J and clone size derive from that table, while D and trimming were established from the DNA sequence. The sample yields approximately 120,000 clones; about 83% were counted once. Together, the top ten hold 12% of the sample.

Whole blood was collected in K2EDTA tubes by collaborating institutions according to the institutions' own protocols. For TCRbeta analysis, collaborator samples were shipped as frozen whole blood, as isolated PBMCs, or as DNA extracted from either sample type. Results and caveats for the whole study, not just this receptor: Clinical and demographic metadata were provided uncurated, with the amount varying by source and participant.

The germline V end is reduced by 1 base and the J end by 2 bases; junction bases left unmatched: 4. From a lookup of the germline V gene (reference sequence), CDR1 and CDR2 are SEHNR and FQNEAQ. The CDR3 runs 15 residues from the cysteine to the phenylalanine. Of all the DNA, just the CDR3 is kept, 45 bases in frame from base 1. The rearranged chain carries TRBV7-9 and TRBJ1-2; TRBD1 aligns with 7 central bases. The clonotype comes from a man between 60 and 70 years old with acute or convalescent COVID-19. Sequenced input: peripheral blood. The sequence in DNA is TGTGCCAGCAGCTTAGAAGGGGGCTGGAACTATGGCTACACCTTC. This translates into CASSLEGGWNYGYTF.